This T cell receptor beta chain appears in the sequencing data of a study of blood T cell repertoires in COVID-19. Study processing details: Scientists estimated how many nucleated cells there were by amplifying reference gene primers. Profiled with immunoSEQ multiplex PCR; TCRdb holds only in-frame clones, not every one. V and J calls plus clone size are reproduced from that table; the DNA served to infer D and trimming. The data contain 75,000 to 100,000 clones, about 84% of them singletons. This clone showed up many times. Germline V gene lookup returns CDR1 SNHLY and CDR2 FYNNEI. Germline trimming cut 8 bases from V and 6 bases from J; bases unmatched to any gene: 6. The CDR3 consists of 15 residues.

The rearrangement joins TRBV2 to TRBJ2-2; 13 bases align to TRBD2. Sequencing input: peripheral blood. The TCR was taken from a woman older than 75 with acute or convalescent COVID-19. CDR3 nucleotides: TGTGCCAGCTGTCCCACTAGCGGGGGGGCCGGGGAGCTGTTTTTT. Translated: CASCPTSGGAGELFF.